The present T cell receptor (beta chain) was sequenced within a study of Graves' ophthalmopathy and Graves' hyperthyroidism. Study information: The blood sample was drawn at first diagnosis and before any treatment.

Amplified material comprised TCR beta CDR3 regions derived from RNA transcripts. RT-PCR was first run with HTBI primers, then multiplex PCR in a second round. TCRdb re-called the multiplex PCR reads through MiXCR, storing one row per CDR3 protein. The table has 300,000 to 400,000 distinct CDR3 sequences, roughly a sixth seen once. PBMCs originated in 7.5 to 10 ml of fresh peripheral blood. Findings and caveats of the study: Separation of ophthalmopathy from stable hyperthyroidism was achieved by a 13-signature model, at around 90% sensitivity and roughly 80% specificity. The model predicted ophthalmopathy progression with 60% to 71% sensitivity and around 74% specificity.

This clonotype was counted at least ten times. Its specificity is unknown. The germline CDR1 and CDR2 sequences are SNHLY and FYNNEI. The CDR3 runs to 14 residues. The V gene end was trimmed by 6 bases and the J gene end by 0 bases; junction bases not matched to a gene: 2. This receptor was taken from an adult man with Graves' ophthalmopathy. The chain uses TRBV2 and TRBJ1-5; 7 bases fit TRBD1. The source material was peripheral blood. This CDR3 is CASRTGHSNQPQHF. CDR3 nucleotide sequence: TGTGCCAGCAGGACAGGGCATAGCAATCAGCCCCAGCATTTT.